The subject of this entry is one T cell receptor (beta chain). The data were obtained in a study of PD-L1 blockade in urothelial cancer. Urothelial carcinoma in patients was locally advanced or metastatic. With 6 bases removed from V and 5 bases from J, the gap between germline ends came to 17 bases. This CDR3 has 14 residues. Germline lookup yields CDR1 MNHNS and CDR2 SASEGT. Generated by immunoSEQ multiplex PCR, the TCRdb table keeps only in-frame clones and is missing some. The sample carries over 45,000 clones, more than 70% recorded once. The sequences come from PBMCs, collected around atezolizumab (anti-PD-L1) treatment. This chain uses TRBV6-1 with TRBJ2-7; D might be TRBD1 (8 bases). This TCR was sampled from a man between 45 and 60 years old with urothelial cancer. CDR3 sequence: CASRGGDRLHEQYF. The CDR3 coding sequence is TGTGCCAGCAGGGGGGGGGACAGGCTCCACGAGCAGTACTTC.